A single sample is the source of the 4 T cell receptor beta chains below, sequenced in a study of T-cell reconstitution after alpha-beta-depleted transplantation in children. TCRbeta library construction was performed incorporating unique molecular identifiers. TCRdb re-analysed the PCR reads in MiXCR, keeping a single row per CDR3 protein. The sample gives 200,000 to 250,000 distinct CDR3 sequences, approximately 9% of which show up once; around 6% is in the top ten. The source material was PBMCs from the stem cell graft donor, sampled from the stem cell graft. Every receptor here comes from a human donor who donated a stem cell graft to a child with acute lymphoblastic leukemia.

The genes are TRBV7-9 and TRBJ2-2; D ambiguous. The CDR3 sequence is 15 residues long. V gave up 6 bases and J gave up 7 bases, with 18 bases separating them. From germline, CDR1 is SEHNR and CDR2 FQNEAQ (reference sequence). The CDR3 protein is CASSPPVPIFGELFF. CDR3 nucleotide sequence: TGTGCCAGCAGTCCCCCGGTCCCCATATTCGGGGAGCTGTTTTTT.

The chain employs TRBV27 and TRBJ1-2, with D hard to call. The CDR3 runs 13 residues. Trimming took off 2 bases at V and 4 bases at J, with 8 bases between the two ends. Germline V gene data show CDR1 as MNHEY and CDR2 as SMNVEV (reference sequence). The CDR3 region has the DNA TGTGCCAGCAGTTTAATGGGCAGCTATGGCTACACCTTC. It is translated as CASSLMGSYGYTF.

V is TRBV27 and J is TRBJ1-2; no definite D call. The V end lost 5 bases, the J end lost 2 bases, and 12 bases lay between the germline ends. This CDR3 is built from 14 residues. Germline CDR1 reads MNHEY; CDR2 reads SMNVEV (reference sequence). The DNA of the CDR3 is TGTGCCAGCAGTCGTTTCAGGCAAAACTATGGCTACACCTTC. Protein product: CASSRFRQNYGYTF.

The rearrangement links TRBV29-1 to TRBJ2-2; 7 nucleotides match TRBD2. In germline, CDR1 is SQVTM, CDR2 ANQGSEA. The CDR3 spans 15 residues. V lost 0 bases to trimming and J lost 5 bases; unmatched junction nucleotides: 6. CDR3 in amino acids: CSVEEWWGGTGELFF. The DNA for the CDR3 is TGCAGCGTTGAAGAGTGGTGGGGGGGGACCGGGGAGCTGTTTTTT.